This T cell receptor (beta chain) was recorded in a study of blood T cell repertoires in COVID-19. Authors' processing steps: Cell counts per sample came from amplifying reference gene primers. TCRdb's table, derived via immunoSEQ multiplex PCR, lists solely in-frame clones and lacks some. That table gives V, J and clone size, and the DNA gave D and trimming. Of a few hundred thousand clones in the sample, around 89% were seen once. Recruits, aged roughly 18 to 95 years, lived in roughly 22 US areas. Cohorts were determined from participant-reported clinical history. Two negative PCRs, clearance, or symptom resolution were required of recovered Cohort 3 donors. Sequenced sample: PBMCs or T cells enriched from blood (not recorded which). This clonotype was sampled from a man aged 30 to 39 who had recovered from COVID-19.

The CDR3 nucleotides read TGTGCCAGCAGCTTAGGGAAAACCGGGATCCCCTACGAGCAGTACTTC. Its protein product is CASSLGKTGIPYEQYF. The rearrangement links TRBV7-9 to TRBJ2-7, with D possibly matching TRBD2 (5 bases). The CDR3 is 16 residues long. Germline V gene sequence: CDR1 SEHNR, CDR2 FQNEAQ (reference sequence). Trimming removed 1 base from V and 2 bases from J, with 15 bases in between.